Listed below are T cell receptor beta chains from one sample, sequenced in a study of molecular identifiers for immune sequencing clone quantification. TCRdb reprocessed the PCR reads with MiXCR, giving one entry per CDR3 protein. The data contain about 640,000 distinct CDR3 sequences, approximately 20% of them singletons. Sequenced sample: naive CD8+ T cells from blood, with Jurkat cell RNA spiked in. All receptors come from a human donor in good health. Some libraries in this study had Jurkat cell RNA spiked in. Each CDR3 is given with its conserved first and last residue. The order of the fields is J gene, clone size, V gene, D gene, CDR3 DNA, CDR3 protein. A D gene is named only where the DNA matches it firmly. For some rows the clone size is stated as once, few or many, or as a class when expanded; others skip it.

J: TRBJ2-7; size: few; V: TRBV16; D: NA; DNA: TGTGCCAGCAGCCAATCGGGGCTAACGGTTTACGAGCAGTACTTC; CDR3: CASSQSGLTVYEQYF
J: TRBJ2-1; size: NA; V: TRBV6-5; D: NA; DNA: TGTGCCAGCAGTCTAGCTTGGTCGCCGAACAATGAGCAGTTCTTC; CDR3: CASSLAWSPNNEQFF
J: TRBJ2-3; size: many; V: TRBV27; D: NA; DNA: TGTGCCAGCAGTTTAGGGGTCGCGGGGCGCACAGATACGCAGTATTTT; CDR3: CASSLGVAGRTDTQYF
J: TRBJ1-3; size: few; V: TRBV7-9; D: TRBD1; DNA: TGTGCCAGCAGTCCACCCCAGGGGGGGTCTGGAAACACCATATATTTT; CDR3: CASSPPQGGSGNTIYF
J: TRBJ1-2; size: NA; V: TRBV6-6; D: TRBD1; DNA: TGTGCCAGCAGCATTACAACAGGGGGCGCGAATGGCTACACCTTC; CDR3: CASSITTGGANGYTF
J: TRBJ2-1; size: NA; V: TRBV30; D: TRBD2; DNA: TGTTGGGGACTAGCGGGAGGGCCTTCGAGAAATGAGCAGTTCTTC; CDR3: CWGLAGGPSRNEQFF
J: TRBJ2-1; size: NA; V: TRBV7-2; D: NA; DNA: TGTGCCAGCAGCGTTAGCGGTTACAATGAGCAGTTCTTC; CDR3: CASSVSGYNEQFF
J: TRBJ1-1; size: NA; V: TRBV7-9; D: NA; DNA: TGTGCCGGCAGCTTAGCGGTCCAACGCAGTCTAACTGAAGCTTTCTTT; CDR3: CAGSLAVQRSLTEAFF
J: TRBJ1-1; size: many; V: TRBV5-4; D: NA; DNA: TGTGCCAGCAGCTTGGTCCGGGGAATGAACACTGAAGCTTTCTTT; CDR3: CASSLVRGMNTEAFF
J: TRBJ1-2; size: NA; V: TRBV3-1; D: NA; DNA: TGTGCCAGCAGCCAAGGGACAGCTACGGGTGGCTACACCTTC; CDR3: CASSQGTATGGYTF
J: TRBJ2-3; size: NA; V: TRBV27; D: NA; DNA: TGTGCCAGCAGTTTGCTTAACACTCTCGGCACAGATACGCAGTATTTT; CDR3: CASSLLNTLGTDTQYF
J: TRBJ2-1; size: many; V: TRBV15; D: TRBD1; DNA: TGTGCCACCAGCATGGGACAGGGGGCTACTGAGCAGTTCTTC; CDR3: CATSMGQGATEQFF
J: TRBJ2-2; size: many; V: TRBV14; D: NA; DNA: TGTGCCAGCAGCCAACCGGGACACCTTTGGCCGACCGGGGAGCTGTTTTTT; CDR3: CASSQPGHLWPTGELFF
J: TRBJ2-2; size: NA; V: TRBV20-1; D: NA; DNA: TGCAGTGCTAGAGATCGCGATAGCCAAAACACCGGGGAGCTGTTTTTT; CDR3: CSARDRDSQNTGELFF
J: TRBJ2-5; size: NA; V: TRBV21-1; D: NA; DNA: TGTGCCAGCAGCAACAGCCGGGACAGACAAGAGACCCAGTACTTC; CDR3: CASSNSRDRQETQYF
J: TRBJ2-3; size: many; V: TRBV5-4; D: TRBD2; DNA: TGTGCCAGCAGCTTGGGGACTAGCGGGGGTACGCAGTATTTT; CDR3: CASSLGTSGGTQYF
J: TRBJ2-6; size: many; V: TRBV27; D: NA; DNA: TGTGCCAGCAGTTCCCTGGCGGTGATCTCTGGGGCCAACGTCCTGACTTTC; CDR3: CASSSLAVISGANVLTF
J: TRBJ1-2; size: NA; V: TRBV4-3; D: NA; DNA: TGCGCCAGCAGCCAAGGGGTGGCCCACTATGGCTACACCTTC; CDR3: CASSQGVAHYGYTF
J: TRBJ2-1; size: many; V: TRBV7-3; D: NA; DNA: TGTGCCAGCAGCTTAGTCGGGATTGGCGATGAGCAGTTCTTC; CDR3: CASSLVGIGDEQFF
J: TRBJ2-3; size: many; V: TRBV12-3/TRBV12-4; D: TRBD2; DNA: TGTGCCAGCAGTTCCCCCTGGCGGGGGGGGAACACAGATACGCAGTATTTT; CDR3: CASSSPWRGGNTDTQYF
J: TRBJ1-5; size: many; V: TRBV6-2/TRBV6-3; D: NA; DNA: TGTGCCAGCAGTTACTCGAGTCGAAACCAGCATTTT; CDR3: CASSYSSRNQHF
J: TRBJ1-6; size: many; V: TRBV7-2; D: TRBD1; DNA: TGTGCCAGCAGCAACGGACAGGGGAATAATTCACCCCTCCACTTT; CDR3: CASSNGQGNNSPLHF
J: TRBJ2-1; size: many; V: TRBV4-1; D: TRBD2; DNA: TGCGCCAGCAGCCAGAGGACTAGCGGGGTCTATGAGCAGTTCTTC; CDR3: CASSQRTSGVYEQFF
J: TRBJ2-3; size: few; V: TRBV2; D: NA; DNA: TGTGCCAGCGGTGAGGGGTGGGGTTCTAGCACAGATACGCAGTATTTT; CDR3: CASGEGWGSSTDTQYF
J: TRBJ2-7; size: many; V: TRBV27; D: TRBD2; DNA: TGTGCCAGCACACACAGGCTCGGGGGGTACGAGCAGTACTTC; CDR3: CASTHRLGGYEQYF
J: TRBJ2-2; size: many; V: TRBV2; D: TRBD1; DNA: TGTGCCAAGGATCCCTGGGACAGGGAGAACACCGGGGAGCTGTTTTTT; CDR3: CAKDPWDRENTGELFF
J: TRBJ1-1; size: many; V: TRBV27; D: NA; DNA: TGTGCCAGCAGTTTAAACCTGCGCAGCGCTAACACTGAAGCTTTCTTT; CDR3: CASSLNLRSANTEAFF
J: TRBJ1-2; size: many; V: TRBV29-1; D: TRBD1; DNA: TGCAGCGTTGAAGACATGGACAGGGGAACTAACTATGGCTACACCTTC; CDR3: CSVEDMDRGTNYGYTF
J: TRBJ2-3; size: many; V: TRBV9; D: NA; DNA: TGTGCCAGCAGCGTATTCGGGCTAGTCTCGGATACGCAGTATTTT; CDR3: CASSVFGLVSDTQYF
J: TRBJ1-6; size: many; V: TRBV7-9; D: NA; DNA: TGTGCCAGCAGCTTACTTGATAGCTCCTATAATTCACCCCTCCACTTT; CDR3: CASSLLDSSYNSPLHF
J: TRBJ2-7; size: many; V: TRBV12-3/TRBV12-4; D: NA; DNA: TGTGCCAGCAGTTTCTTCAGCTCCTACGAGCAGTACTTC; CDR3: CASSFFSSYEQYF
J: TRBJ2-7; size: many; V: TRBV19; D: TRBD1; DNA: TGTGCCAGTAGTTCGGGACAGGGGAGGAACGAGCAGTACTTC; CDR3: CASSSGQGRNEQYF
J: TRBJ2-4; size: many; V: TRBV29-1; D: TRBD2; DNA: TGCAGCGTCGCGATAGCTAGCGGCGGGGCCAAAAACATTCAGTACTTC; CDR3: CSVAIASGGAKNIQYF